This paragraph reports one T cell receptor beta chain. This receptor's antigen is unknown. Base quality data are lacking; no much larger clone is found one base away. This sample stems from a study of T cells in localized non-small cell lung cancer (dated by TCRdb to the early 2020s). Regarding the study in general: The study analyzed T cell repertoires of about 230 early-stage NSCLC patients, comparing tumors and uninvolved tumor-adjacent lungs. The cohort consisted of roughly 240 treatment-naive NSCLC patients whose localized lung tumors had been resected. NSCLC patients had a mean age of roughly 66 years, and around 140 were male and over 85 female. Beyond this particular receptor, the publication reports: Uninvolved tumor-adjacent lung showed the highest T cell clonality, higher than tumor, which suggests more focused antigenic responses in the uninvolved tumor-adjacent lung. A median of around 50 of the top 100 tumor clones were detected in paired uninvolved adjacent lung, and around 30 of these tumor clones were also found among the top 100 clones of the paired uninvolved adjacent lung. Higher T cell density in blood was associated with longer overall survival, whereas higher clonality in adjacent lung was associated with shorter survival. Because multi-region tumor sequencing was not performed, intratumor heterogeneity could not be ruled out. Since the design was exploratory, TCR variables were selected using unadjusted p-values with no false-discovery rate correction.

At diagnosis, tumor, uninvolved tumor-adjacent lung and peripheral blood were collected and then preserved as a mix of FFPE and fresh-frozen material. TCR beta CDR3 regions were sequenced from DNA using the immunoSEQ Assay. Per the original workflow: To compute T cell density, TCR beta template counts were normalized to usable DNA, which was estimated by amplifying housekeeping genes. The preseqR package was used to estimate richness by extrapolating to 400,000 templates for PBMC samples and to 120,000 templates for tissue samples. Clonality was taken to be one minus Pielou's evenness. To identify tissue-enriched TCRs, differential abundance testing was run on productive amino-acid clonotypes with a minimum total count of 5 and an alpha of 0.1. The Jaccard Index and the Morisita Overlap Index were used to quantify repertoire overlap between compartments. GLIPH grouped TCR beta CDR3s together with public tetramer-defined viral CDR3s, and a viral motif had to include at least three viral sequences and also show V-gene enrichment. TCRdb mirrors the immuneACCESS table, restricted to in-frame sequences. Some clones are absent from its copies; in checked studies, under half trace to an unresolved V gene, and the reason for the others is unknown. That table gives V, J and clone size, and the DNA gave D and trimming. The table for this sample lists a few thousand clones; roughly 22% of them were counted only once. The ten largest clones take up approximately 21% of the sample.

Reading the germline V gene gives CDR1 SGHNT and CDR2 YENEEA. V was cut back by 3 bases and J by 5 bases, leaving a gap of 16 bases between them. From the cysteine up to the phenylalanine, the CDR3 has a length of 15 residues. Just the 45-base CDR3 DNA is kept, in frame starting at base 1. This sequence was found in a male donor at least 60 years old with stage II lung adenocarcinoma. The sample consisted of lung tumor tissue, taken before any cancer treatment. The chain is assembled from TRBV11-3 and TRBJ1-1; the D gene is possibly TRBD1, with 6 bases matching. The DNA sequence reads TGTGCCAGCAGCTTTATTGAAAGGGGGTGGACTGAAGCTTTCTTT. Its coded protein is CASSFIERGWTEAFF.